These T cell receptor beta chains were read from a single sample in a study of tumor and adjacent non-tumor tissue in lung cancer. MiXCR was run by TCRdb on the multiplex PCR reads, yielding one entry per CDR3 protein. Found here are under 140,000 distinct CDR3 sequences, over 75% of them singletons; the top ten hold more than 20%. The sample consisted of lung tumor tissue. The receptor set was obtained from a man in his 70s with non-small cell lung cancer. The CDR3 runs from the conserved cysteine through the conserved F or W. The order of the fields is V gene, clone size, D gene, J gene, CDR3 protein, CDR3 DNA. A D gene is named only where the DNA matches it firmly. Clone size is given for some rows only: seen once, a few or many times, or a class if the clone is expanded.

TRBV4-2	-	TRBD1	TRBJ1-2	CASSPIGTDILYGYTF	TGTGCCAGCAGCCCAATCGGGACAGATATCCTCTATGGCTACACCTTC
TRBV10-3	once	-	TRBJ2-7	CAISDAGHPYEQYF	TGTGCCATCAGTGATGCAGGGCACCCCTACGAGCAGTACTTC
TRBV11-3	-	-	TRBJ2-3	CASSLRGPSGGRHTQYF	TGTGCCAGCAGCCTAAGGGGGCCTAGCGGAGGGCGACATACGCAGTATTTT
TRBV20-1	-	TRBD1	TRBJ1-1	CSARGIVTGAVGGTEAFF	TGCAGTGCTAGGGGGATCGTGACAGGGGCAGTTGGGGGCACTGAAGCTTTCTTT
TRBV28	-	-	TRBJ2-7	CASSLSRLEQYF	TGTGCCAGCAGTTTAAGTAGACTAGAGCAGTACTTC
TRBV7-9	-	TRBD2	TRBJ2-5	CASIAMLAAQETQYF	TGTGCCAGCATCGCCATGCTAGCGGCACAAGAAACCCAGTACTTC
TRBV6-5	-	-	TRBJ2-3	CAGSYCGASTDTQYF	TGTGCCGGCAGTTACTGCGGGGCTAGCACAGATACGCAGTATTTT
TRBV6-1	-	-	TRBJ1-1	CPISERRNLHTEAFF	TGTCCCATCAGTGAACGAAGGAACTTGCACACTGAAGCTTTCTTT
TRBV4-1	-	TRBD1	TRBJ2-2	CASRPRTGVDLGELFF	TGCGCCAGCAGGCCACGGACAGGGGTCGACCTCGGGGAGCTGTTTTTT
TRBV20-1	-	TRBD1	TRBJ1-2	CITTTGGGNYGYTF	TGCATTACTACTACAGGGGGAGGCAACTATGGCTACACCTTC
TRBV6-6	-	-	TRBJ2-7	CASCTPGLGTYF	TGTGCCAGCTGTACTCCGGGACTCGGGACGTACTTC
TRBV4-1	once	-	TRBJ1-3	CTSRRGQGLSGNTIYF	TGCACCAGCAGAAGGGGTCAGGGCCTCTCTGGAAACACCATATATTTT
TRBV5-4	-	-	TRBJ2-3	CARSGWGGGRDTQYF	TGTGCCAGGAGCGGTTGGGGCGGGGGCCGGGATACGCAGTATTTT
TRBV11-2	-	-	TRBJ2-7	CISSPPAGTPTYEQYF	TGTATCAGCAGCCCCCCCGCAGGGACACCAACCTACGAGCAGTACTTC
TRBV5-4	-	TRBD2	TRBJ2-1	CASSGAGTNGRAEQIF	TGTGCCAGCAGCGGAGCCGGGACTAATGGGAGAGCGGAGCAGATCTTC
TRBV7-8	-	-	TRBJ1-5	CASGQTVGNQPQHF	TGTGCCAGCGGCCAGACGGTTGGCAATCAGCCCCAGCATTTT
TRBV20-1	-	TRBD1	TRBJ2-2	CSAEKWTGITNAGELFF	TGCAGTGCCGAGAAGTGGACAGGCATCACGAACGCCGGGGAGCTGTTTTTT
TRBV11-3	-	-	TRBJ2-2	CASSQGGVYTGELFF	TGTGCCAGCAGTCAGGGTGGAGTATACACCGGGGAGCTGTTTTTT
TRBV28	few	-	TRBJ2-5	CASSSLGGAETQYF	TGTGCCAGCAGTAGTCTGGGAGGCGCAGAGACCCAGTACTTC
TRBV7-8	-	TRBD1	TRBJ1-1	CASSLTGGTEPIF	TGTGCCAGCAGCTTAACAGGGGGCACTGAACCTATCTTT
TRBV7-8	once	-	TRBJ2-7	CASSSRHSLPEQYF	TGTGCCAGCAGCTCCCGACACAGTCTCCCCGAGCAGTACTTC
TRBV6-1	-	-	TRBJ1-2	CASSLRYESNYGYTF	TGTGCCAGCAGCCTGCGGTACGAGTCTAACTATGGCTACACCTTC
TRBV5-6	many	-	TRBJ2-3	CASSLVEGGTDTQYF	TGTGCCAGCAGCTTGGTGGAGGGCGGCACAGATACGCAGTATTTT
TRBV11-1	-	-	TRBJ2-5	CASSLGRTNRETQHF	TGTGCCAGCAGCCTGGGTAGGACTAACCGAGAGACCCAGCACTTC
TRBV12-3/TRBV12-4	-	-	TRBJ1-6	CASRLGGRLNSPLYF	TGTGCCAGCAGATTGGGGGGTCGTCTTAATTCACCCCTTTACTTT
TRBV4-3	-	-	TRBJ2-3	CASTQNSHSTDTQYF	TGCGCCAGCACTCAGAACAGCCATAGCACAGATACGCAGTATTTT
TRBV10-3	-	-	TRBJ2-5	CTTTWEALETQYF	TGTACCACTACTTGGGAGGCCTTGGAGACCCAGTACTTC
TRBV5-6	-	TRBD2	TRBJ2-3	CASSLVGTSGDSTDTQYF	TGTGCCAGCAGCTTGGTAGGGACTAGCGGGGACAGCACAGATACACAGTATTTT
TRBV6-2/TRBV6-3	-	-	TRBJ2-1	CASSPALGNTSEHFF	TGTGCCAGCAGTCCGGCACTAGGCAATACCAGTGAGCATTTCTTC
TRBV4-2	-	TRBD1	TRBJ2-7	CANSQRQGLYEQYF	TGTGCTAACAGCCAAAGACAGGGTCTCTACGAGCAGTACTTC
TRBV20-1	-	-	TRBJ1-2	CGANWGGVYGYTF	TGCGGTGCCAACTGGGGAGGAGTCTATGGCTACACCTTC
TRBV10-3	once	TRBD1	TRBJ2-7	CACTTGTGSYEQYF	TGTGCCTGTACAACCGGGACAGGCTCCTACGAGCAGTACTTC
TRBV5-1	-	TRBD2	TRBJ2-3	CASSLGAGDWGDTQYF	TGCGCCAGCAGTTTGGGAGCGGGGGATTGGGGAGATACGCAGTATTTT
TRBV12-3/TRBV12-4	many	-	TRBJ2-7	CASSLGLVGSDEQYF	TGTGCCAGCAGTTTAGGACTCGTGGGGTCGGACGAGCAGTACTTC
TRBV5-4	-	-	TRBJ2-5	CASSLLKGITREAHYF	TGTGCCAGTAGCCTTCTCAAGGGGATAACGAGAGAGGCCCATTACTTC
TRBV11-2	-	-	TRBJ2-2	CASSLDSQSEELFF	TGTGCCAGCAGCCTAGATAGTCAGTCCGAGGAGCTGTTTTTT
TRBV11-3	-	-	TRBJ1-2	CASSPRRSCRYTF	TGTGCCAGCAGCCCACGACGGAGCTGTCGCTACACCTTC
TRBV4-1	-	TRBD1	TRBJ2-7	CASSSREQGAYEQYF	TGCGCCAGCAGCTCCCGGGAACAGGGGGCCTACGAGCAGTACTTC
TRBV1	once	-	TRBJ2-7	CTISHPQRGPSYEQYF	TGCACCATCAGCCACCCGCAGCGGGGGCCCTCCTACGAGCAGTACTTC
TRBV5-1	-	TRBD1	TRBJ1-2	CASSTSGQGTGGYTF	TGCGCCAGCAGCACATCGGGACAGGGAACTGGTGGCTACACCTTT
TRBV4-1	-	TRBD2	TRBJ2-4	CANSQEARGGEGNIQYF	TGCGCCAATAGCCAAGAGGCACGCGGGGGTGAAGGAAACATTCAGTACTTC
TRBV10-3	-	-	TRBJ2-4	CAISEGGGNQKHSVF	TGTGCCATCAGTGAGGGGGGGGGCAACCAAAAACATTCAGTATTC
TRBV6-2/TRBV6-3	-	-	TRBJ2-1	CVSARGSYNEQFF	TGTGTCAGTGCTCGGGGCTCCTACAATGAGCAGTTCTTC
TRBV5-8	-	TRBD1	TRBJ2-2	CASSISRGPTWELFF	TGTGCCAGCAGCATCTCCAGGGGGCCCACCTGGGAGCTGTTTTTT
TRBV5-6	-	-	TRBJ2-3	CASSLGLIVGIDTQYF	TGTGCTAGCAGCTTAGGTCTCATAGTGGGGATAGATACGCAGTATTTT
TRBV6-2/TRBV6-3	-	-	TRBJ2-2	CASNRDSRGIGELFF	TGTGCCAGCAATCGGGACAGCCGCGGGATCGGGGAGCTGTTTTTT
TRBV12-5	-	-	TRBJ1-1	CVSNTDRYTEPHEAFF	TGTGTTAGTAATACAGACAGGTATACAGAGCCGCATGAAGCTTTCTTT
TRBV5-1	-	-	TRBJ1-4	CASRNATNEKLFF	TGCGCCAGCAGGAATGCAACTAATGAAAAGCTGTTTTTT
TRBV12-3/TRBV12-4	-	-	TRBJ2-7	CASSLCITYEQYF	TGTGCCAGCAGTTTGTGCATCACCTACGAGCAGTACTTC
TRBV6-6	-	-	TRBJ1-5	CASAWASEHSNQPQDF	TGTGCCAGCGCCTGGGCAAGTGAGCATAGCAATCAGCCCCAGGATTTT
TRBV6-1	-	TRBD1	TRBJ1-5	CVSRDRGSPAQPQHF	TGTGTCAGCAGGGACAGGGGCTCACCCGCTCAGCCCCAACATTTT
TRBV4-3	-	TRBD2	TRBJ2-7	CASSQARNSKGLEGGSYEQYF	TGCGCCAGCAGCCAAGCCCGTAACTCAAAAGGACTAGAGGGAGGTTCCTACGAGCAGTACTTC
TRBV11-3	-	-	TRBJ1-1	CASSLKIGWVSTGAFF	TGTGCCAGCAGCTTAAAGATAGGGTGGGTGAGCACTGGAGCTTTCTTT
TRBV20-1	-	TRBD1	TRBJ2-3	CSVPRQGAPDTQYF	TGCAGTGTCCCGAGACAGGGGGCTCCTGATACGCAGTATTTT
TRBV9	-	TRBD2	TRBJ2-3	CANSGRAGPSTDTQYF	TGTGCCAACAGCGGACGAGCGGGACCTAGCACAGATACGCAGTACTTT
TRBV12-5	-	TRBD2	TRBJ2-5	CARGQGLAGGQETQYF	TGTGCTCGTGGACAAGGACTAGCGGGGGGGCAAGAGACCCAGTACTTC
TRBV4-2	-	-	TRBJ2-5	CPSSRLTGGGLEETQYF	TGTCCCAGTAGCCGCCTAACAGGGGGGGGGTTGGAAGAGACCCAGTACTTC
TRBV12-3/TRBV12-4	-	TRBD1	TRBJ1-4	CTSSPGQGGITNEKLFF	TGTACCAGCTCCCCGGGACAGGGGGGGATTACTAATGAAAAGCTGTTTTTT